Shown below are 26 T cell receptor beta chains from a single sample sequenced in a study of regulatory T cells in long-lasting Graves disease. Sample time point: newly diagnosed GD, antithyroid drugs for less than 3 months. Researchers made the TCR library from RNA that was extracted from PBMCs. According to the study, TCR beta libraries were built with iRepertoire HTBI primers and CDR3-region Arm-PCR. Each CDR3 protein is one row after TCRdb ran MiXCR on the multiplex PCR reads. The sample contains some 460,000 distinct CDR3 sequences, roughly 15% of which appear only once. These same data were also listed under a study on T cells in Graves' hyperthyroidism and ophthalmopathy.

The specimen comprised peripheral blood mononuclear cells (PBMCs), sampled at new diagnosis, from a patient treated with antithyroid drugs. The source is a man in his forties with Graves disease.

The count of this clonotype is one. V gene TRBV19 combines with J gene TRBJ1-2; tentatively, D is TRBD1 (5 bases). CDR3 length equals 14 residues. Germline V gene sequence: CDR1 LNHDA, CDR2 SQIVND (reference sequence). Trimming took 5 bases from V and 2 from J, leaving 12 bases between them. The chain's CDR3 is CASSVDSGNYGYTF. The CDR3, as DNA: TGTGCCAGTAGTGTCGACAGCGGGAACTATGGCTACACCTTC.

This clonotype was observed many times. This could be a read error, since a much larger clone is one nucleotide away. This chain joins TRBV6-5 and TRBJ2-2; 7 bases fit TRBD2. Per the germline V gene, CDR1 is MNHEY and CDR2 is SVGAGI. The CDR3 extends over 15 amino acids. The CDR3 DNA reads TGTGCCAACAGTTGGTGGGAGGGTGACGGCGGGGAGCTGTTTTTT. It specifies CANSWWEGDGGELFF.

This clonotype was seen many times. The gene calls are TRBV20-1 and TRBJ2-7, with 8 bases aligning to TRBD1. CDR3 length: 15 residues. V shed 2 bases and J 2 bases; nucleotides not matched to a gene: 8. The germline CDR1 and CDR2 sequences are DFQATT and SNEGSKA (reference sequence). Here the CDR3 DNA reads TGCAGTGCTAGAAACGTAACAGGGGGACCCTACGAGCAGTACTTC. Residues: CSARNVTGGPYEQYF.

This clonotype has at least ten counts. The chain combines TRBV28 with TRBJ1-5, with 7 bases aligning to TRBD1. The CDR3 is made up of 16 amino acids. The germline gives CDR1 MDHEN, CDR2 SYDVKM. The V gene end was trimmed by 2 bases and the J gene end by 0 bases; junction bases not matched to a gene: 4. CDR3 region: CASSLRGQISNQPQHF. DNA of the CDR3: TGTGCCAGCAGTTTAAGGGGACAGATTAGCAATCAGCCCCAGCATTTT.

The rearrangement uses TRBV20-1 and TRBJ2-3, with 7 nucleotides matching TRBD2. In germline, CDR1 is DFQATT, CDR2 SNEGSKA (reference sequence). After removal of 3 bases from V and 6 bases from J, the junction contained 12 bases not matched to a gene. The CDR3 sequence is 15 residues long. CDR3 sequence reads: CSASRSGGSMDTQYF. In DNA form, the CDR3 reads TGCAGTGCTAGTCGGTCCGGCGGGAGTATGGATACGCAGTATTTT.

This clonotype was seen at least ten times. This rearrangement joins TRBV28 to TRBJ2-7; 16 bases map to TRBD2. Germline V CDR1 and CDR2: MDHEN, SYDVKM. With V trimmed by 6 bases and J by 0 bases, 5 bases remained unmatched. The CDR3 contains 17 residues. CDR3 sequence: CASRGLAGGWSSYEQYF. The CDR3 coding sequence is TGTGCCAGCAGGGGACTAGCGGGAGGGTGGTCCTCCTACGAGCAGTACTTC.

The chain is built from TRBV6-1 and TRBJ2-7, with D maybe TRBD1 (6 bases). V gave up 6 bases and J gave up 4 bases, with 13 bases separating them. Germline V gene data show CDR1 as MNHNS and CDR2 as SASEGT. The CDR3 covers 13 residues. CDR3 sequence reads: CASSRDNGYEQYF. The CDR3 DNA reads as TGTGCCAGCAGCCGGGACAACGGTTACGAGCAGTACTTC.

This clonotype occurred a few times. The chain employs TRBV7-9 and TRBJ2-3, with 10 bases aligning to TRBD2. The CDR3 consists of 15 residues. The germline V gene encodes CDR1 SEHNR and CDR2 FQNEAQ (reference sequence). V lost 5 bases, J lost 4 bases, and 6 bases stayed unmatched. The CDR3 spells CASSKAGGPADTQYF. CDR3 bases: TGTGCCAGCAGCAAAGCGGGAGGGCCCGCAGATACGCAGTATTTT.

The table lists this clonotype with many counts. V and J are TRBV12-3 or TRBV12-4 and TRBJ1-1, with TRBD1 matching 7 bases. The trim removed 5 bases at V and 0 bases at J, leaving 9 bases unmatched. The length of the CDR3 is 16 residues. CDR3 residues: CASSPLRQGMNTEAFF. The DNA for the CDR3 is TGTGCCAGCAGTCCACTACGACAGGGAATGAACACTGAAGCTTTCTTT.

This clonotype has at least ten counts. The rearrangement uses TRBV28 and TRBJ2-1, with TRBD2 identical over 7 bases. The CDR3 sequence is 13 residues long. V dropped 9 bases and J dropped 3; count of bases not matched to a gene: 5. Per germline, CDR1 MDHEN and CDR2 SYDVKM. The CDR3 here is CASIAGGYNEQFF. The CDR3 DNA is TGTGCCAGTATAGCGGGCGGCTACAATGAGCAGTTCTTC.

The sample holds a few counts of this clonotype. The rearrangement uses TRBV10-2 and TRBJ2-3; no clear D. Trimming removed 4 bases from V and 5 bases from J, with 10 bases in between. The CDR3 contains 13 residues. Germline V gene data show CDR1 as WSHSY and CDR2 as SAAADI. The CDR3 DNA reads TGCGCCAGCAGTGCTCTACTGGGAGATACGCAGTATTTT. Translated: CASSALLGDTQYF.

In this sample, this clonotype turned up a few times. This sequence joins TRBV7-3 and TRBJ2-2; 7 bases fit TRBD2. Trimming removed 1 base from V and 4 bases from J; junction bases left unmatched: 3. Germline loops: CDR1 SGHTA, CDR2 FQGTGA. The length of the CDR3 is 15 residues. In DNA, the CDR3 is TGTGCCAGCAGCTTAAAGCGGGGAGCCACCGGGGAGCTGTTTTTT. Amino acid sequence: CASSLKRGATGELFF. Complete variable domain (other parts from reference TRBV7-3 and TRBJ2-2): GAGVSQTPSNKVTEKGKYVELRCDPISGHTALYWYRQSLGQGPEFLIYFQGTGAADDSGLPNDRFFAVRPEGSVSTLKIQRTERGDSAVYLCASSLKRGATGELFFGEGSRLTVL.

The sample holds many counts of this clonotype. The chain is built from TRBV28 and TRBJ1-3; the match to TRBD1 covers 7 bases. Germline V gene lookup returns CDR1 MDHEN and CDR2 SYDVKM. The CDR3 totals 22 residues. V lost 5 bases and J lost 7; bases outside the gene matches: 32. The CDR3 bases are TGTGCCAGCAGTAGAATAGGGAGGGACAGAGAGAAATATGACACCCTCTGGAACACCATATATTTT. It yields the protein CASSRIGRDREKYDTLWNTIYF.

The rearrangement joins TRBV6-1 to TRBJ2-1; tentatively, D is TRBD1 (6 bases). Germline V gives CDR1 MNHNS, CDR2 SASEGT. Trimming took 10 bases from V and 5 from J, leaving 12 bases between them. The CDR3 loop spans 12 amino acids. The CDR3 DNA reads as TGTGCCACCCCGGACAGAAACAATGAGCAGTTCTTC. This codes for CATPDRNNEQFF.

The chain joins TRBV7-9 to TRBJ2-7; possibly TRBD1 for D (6 bases). Trimming stripped 4 bases from V and 3 bases from J, with 13 bases between. The CDR3 spans 14 residues. CDR1 is SEHNR, CDR2 FQNEAQ, per germline (reference sequence). CDR3 bases: TGTGCCAGCAGCTCCTCCACAGGGTTCTACGAGCAGTACTTC. Its translation is CASSSSTGFYEQYF.

This clonotype was counted only a few times. V is TRBV2 and J is TRBJ2-2; D may be TRBD2 (5 bases). The CDR3 consists of 16 residues. V was trimmed by 0 bases and J by 6 bases, leaving 14 bases between them. Germline V gene data show CDR1 as SNHLY and CDR2 as FYNNEI. CDR3 nucleotide sequence: TGTGCCAGCAGTGAAGCGCCACTAGGTCTTGCCGGGGAGCTGTTTTTT. Translated: CASSEAPLGLAGELFF.

This clonotype was detected ten times or more. The rearrangement uses TRBV5-1 and TRBJ2-2; D gene ambiguous. Trimming took off 0 bases at V and 5 bases at J, with 14 bases between the two ends. Germline V lookup: CDR1 SGHRS, CDR2 YFSETQ. The CDR3 has 16 amino acids. The CDR3 loop is CASSLVVAQPTGELFF. Here the CDR3 DNA reads TGCGCCAGCAGCTTGGTGGTAGCTCAACCTACCGGGGAGCTGTTTTTT.

The chain links TRBV9 to TRBJ2-3; D call uncertain. The CDR3 has 15 amino acids. V was shortened by 0 bases and J by 4 bases, with 12 bases between the two germline ends. CDR1 is SGDLS, CDR2 YYNGEE, per germline. The CDR3 protein is CASSVEWLAADTQYF. The CDR3 DNA reads as TGTGCCAGCAGCGTAGAATGGCTGGCCGCAGATACGCAGTATTTT.

This clonotype was seen ten or more times. V gene TRBV28 combines with J gene TRBJ2-7; unclear D gene. The germline CDR1 and CDR2 sequences are MDHEN and SYDVKM. Deletions cut 7 bases from V and 7 bases from J, with 17 bases between. The CDR3 contains 13 residues. CDR3 nucleotide sequence: TGTGCCAGCACTTTCAACGGTAGGGCAGAGCAGTACTTC. It yields the protein CASTFNGRAEQYF.

This clonotype was picked up a small number of times. V is TRBV6-1 and J is TRBJ1-2; D remains ambiguous. Trimming stripped 6 bases from V and 1 base from J, with 15 bases between. The CDR3 consists of 15 residues. The germline CDR1 and CDR2 sequences are MNHNS and SASEGT. The CDR3 DNA reads TGTGCCAGCAGGGACCCGGGGATCCTTAACTATGGCTACACCTTC. Protein: CASRDPGILNYGYTF.

Ten or more counts support this clonotype. The chain employs TRBV4-1 and TRBJ2-7, with 9 bases matching TRBD2. V was pared by 3 bases and J by 5 bases, with 11 bases of the junction left unmatched. The CDR3 runs to 16 residues. Germline CDR1 and CDR2: MGHRA and YSYEKL. The CDR3 is CASSHPGGTSKNEQYF. The DNA of the CDR3 is TGCGCCAGCAGCCACCCCGGGGGGACTAGCAAAAACGAGCAGTACTTC.

A few counts support this clonotype. The chain links TRBV5-6 to TRBJ2-2; 10 bases are a match to TRBD1. Germline V gene sequence: CDR1 SGHDT, CDR2 YYEEEE. The CDR3 is 16 residues long. V dropped 0 bases and J dropped 7; count of bases not matched to a gene: 6. The CDR3 sequence is CASSLVGQGFHGELFF. In nucleotides, the CDR3 is TGTGCCAGCAGCTTGGTGGGACAGGGGTTTCACGGGGAGCTGTTTTTT. The full variable domain, its missing parts supplied by reference TRBV5-6 and TRBJ2-2, is DAGVTQSPTHLIKTRGQQVTLRCSPKSGHDTVSWYQQALGQGPQFIFQYYEEEERQRGNFPDRFSGHQFPNYSSELNVNALLLGDSALYLCASSLVGQGFHGELFFGEGSRLTVL.

Ten or more counts support this clonotype. The chain employs TRBV28 and TRBJ1-2; D is uncertain. Trimming cost V 6 bases and J 2 bases, with 16 bases left between them. The V gene's germline CDR1 is MDHEN and CDR2 SYDVKM. CDR3 length equals 15 residues. The CDR3, as DNA: TGTGCCAGCAGACCCGAGGGTGTAGGGAACTATGGCTACACCTTC. Residues: CASRPEGVGNYGYTF.

This clonotype has ten or more counts. CDR3: CASSLQREGRYEQYF. The CDR3 coding sequence is TGTGCCAGCAGCCTACAGCGGGAGGGCCGTTACGAGCAGTACTTC. The chain is built from TRBV7-8 and TRBJ2-7, with 10 nucleotides matching TRBD2. The ends lost 5 bases at V and 4 bases at J; junction bases unmatched: 8. Germline V gene data show CDR1 as SGHVS and CDR2 as FQNEAQ. The CDR3 is 15 residues long.

Comments on this clonotype: Because it lacks the conserved phenylalanine or tryptophan at the end, this CDR3 is likely a read error. This chain connects TRBV2 to TRBJ2-4; D is uncertain. Trimming removed 11 bases at V and 6 bases at J, with 8 bases between. There are 10 residues in the CDR3. Per germline, CDR1 SNHLY and CDR2 FYNNEI. As DNA, the CDR3 is TGTGCCGCCGGACCAAACATTCAGTACCTC. Protein product: CAAGPNIQYL.

The chain carries TRBV27 and TRBJ2-3; 9 bases agree with TRBD1. This CDR3 contains 17 residues. Germline V lookup: CDR1 MNHEY, CDR2 SMNVEV (reference sequence). V shed 3 bases, J shed 1 base, and the junction held 8 bases outside the gene matches. CDR3 region: CASSLGRTGARTDTQYF. The CDR3 nucleotides read TGTGCCAGCAGTTTGGGTAGGACAGGGGCGCGCACAGATACGCAGTATTTT.